This record covers a single TCR beta chain. The sample comes from a study of blood T cell repertoires in COVID-19. Looking at the study overall: Sites across the United States, Italy and Spain contributed samples from acute and convalescent COVID-19. PBMCs, B-cell-depleted T cells, or T cells were the source of the cDNA or gDNA that made up the material.

Authors' processing steps: By means of reference gene primer amplification, nucleated cell counts were estimated. The table came from immunoSEQ multiplex PCR; TCRdb's copy has only in-frame clones and leaves some out. For V, J and clone size, that table is used; D and trimming come from the DNA. The table lists about 120,000 clones, 70% to 90% of them singletons. This CDR3 has 14 amino acids. After removal of 3 bases from V and 4 bases from J, the junction contained 5 bases not matched to a gene. Germline lookup yields CDR1 LNHDA and CDR2 SQIVND (reference sequence). The sequenced material came from peripheral blood. This TCR derives from a woman in her 70s who had recovered from COVID-19. The rearrangement joins TRBV19 to TRBJ1-1; 7 bases line up with TRBD1. The CDR3 loop reads CASSIWDSPTEAFF. The CDR3 DNA is TGTGCCAGTAGTATTTGGGACAGCCCCACTGAAGCTTTCTTT.